This T cell receptor beta chain was recovered during a study of shared clonotypes between healthy human individuals. Study at large: Donors had three CD4 naive, three CD4 memory, two CD8 naive and one CD8 memory plate apiece. The study, taken as a whole, reports: When naive CD4 clonotypes were compared across a few donors, about 4.8% were shared.

Terminally differentiated effector memory CD45RA+ cells were excluded by CCR7 positive selection of CD45RO-negative cells. About this clone: The antigen is unknown.

Germline V lookup: CDR1 SGHTS, CDR2 YDEGEE. Deletions cut 0 bases from V and 3 bases from J, with 4 bases between. The CDR3 spans 13 residues. Several immunoSEQ plates received, in even portions, the genomic DNA of each subset. The table came from immunoSEQ multiplex PCR; TCRdb's copy has only in-frame clones and leaves some out. The sample records some 2 million clones, about 95% being singletons. The chain links TRBV5-8 to TRBJ2-1; D is undetermined. The sequenced material came from naive CD8+ T cells sorted from blood. This TCR was sampled from a man aged 18 to 30 in good health. The CDR3 is CASSLVGYNEQFF. The CDR3 DNA sequence: TGTGCCAGCAGCTTGGTAGGCTACAATGAGCAGTTCTTC.